Given below is one T cell receptor (beta chain) in context. As yet, its antigen is unknown. A single base separates this from a much larger clone, so it may be a read error. Constant-region reverse primers amplified full-length variable regions, followed by semi-nested Nested Universal Primer A PCR. TCRdb used MiXCR to reprocess the 5' RACE reads, holding one entry per CDR3 protein. The table shows over 50,000 distinct CDR3 sequences, with around 26% occurring only once. Study conclusions and caveats: Greatest tumor Treg TCR overlap was with tumor naive CD4+ cells.

Germline V gene lookup returns CDR1 SGHVS and CDR2 FNYEAQ. The CDR3 is 15 residues long. The V end lost 5 bases, the J end lost 5 bases, and 18 bases lay between the germline ends. Specimen: tumor-infiltrating naive CD4+ T cells sorted from the breast tumor. As for subset: naive CD4+ T cells, CD4+CD45RA+CD25-. This chain links TRBV7-6 with TRBJ1-2; possibly TRBD1 for D (5 bases). The receptor's source is a female donor with breast cancer. The CDR3 sequence is CASSPQSRGGYGYTF. The CDR3 region has the DNA TGTGCCAGCAGCCCGCAAAGTAGGGGAGGATATGGCTACACCTTC.